A single TCR beta chain is shown here with its context. Its target is not known. The sample is drawn from a study of PD-L1 blockade in urothelial cancer. For the study at large: Across blood samples, T cells had a median count of 141,255.

Synthetically made TCR analog templates were put into each PCR as spikes. Only in-frame clones appear in the TCRdb table, and some are missing; sequencing was by immunoSEQ multiplex PCR. Seen here are 90,000 to 130,000 clones, roughly 90% observed once, and the top ten hold less than 4.5%. Time point given: peripheral blood 6 weeks after treatment start. Study-level points and caveats: Prediction of better survival came from below-median pretreatment blood TCR clonality. Tumor-associated clones in the blood of durable-benefit patients grew more at 3 weeks.

CDR3 length equals 13 residues. The trim removed 7 bases at V and 10 bases at J, leaving 8 bases unmatched. CDR1 is ENHRY and CDR2 is SYGVKD in the germline V gene. The V call is TRBV10-3, the J call TRBJ2-1; 9 nucleotides match TRBD1. The TCR comes from a man between 60 and 75 years old with urothelial cancer. The sequencing here drew on PBMCs, taken around atezolizumab (anti-PD-L1) treatment. In DNA form, the CDR3 reads TGTGCCATCACGGGACAGGGCACTCAAGAGCAGTTCTTC. Protein product: CAITGQGTQEQFF.